This is a list of T cell receptor beta chains from one sample in a study of identical twins. TCRdb reanalysed the 5' RACE reads using MiXCR and keeps one entry per CDR3 protein. This sample has some 440,000 distinct CDR3 sequences, with approximately 24% found just once. These data are also associated with another study on T cells expressing NK-cell markers.

The sequenced material came from CD4+ T cells sorted from blood. The source is a woman between 18 and 29 years old in good health. Both conserved end residues are part of each CDR3. D genes are given only for firm matches. A clone size is listed for some rows: how often the clone was seen (once, few, many), or a class if it is expanded.

j_call v_call d_call clone_size cdr3_nt cdr3_aa
TRBJ1-2 TRBV15 . few TGTGCCACCAGCAGAGATCACGGGTATGGCTACACCTTC CATSRDHGYGYTF
TRBJ2-7 TRBV20-1 TRBD2 few TGCAGTGCTAGTCGGTCTAGCGGGGGGAGTTACGAGCAGTACTTC CSASRSSGGSYEQYF
TRBJ2-7 TRBV7-6 . . TGTGCCAGCAGCTTAGATGTTGGTGACGAGCAGTACTTC CASSLDVGDEQYF
TRBJ2-4 TRBV4-1 . . TGCGCCAGCAGCCAAGCGGGGCTAGCCAAAAACATTCAGTACTTC CASSQAGLAKNIQYF
TRBJ2-5 TRBV25-1 TRBD2 once TGTGCCAGCAGTGAATTGCGGGGGGCTGGTGAGACCCAGTACTTC CASSELRGAGETQYF
TRBJ1-5 TRBV20-1 . few TGCAGTTGGAAAGGTCTGAATCAGCCCCAGCATTTT CSWKGLNQPQHF
TRBJ2-6 TRBV3-1 . few TGTGCCAGCAGTGGGGGCAGGGCGAGGTCAGGGGCCAACGTCCTGACTTTC CASSGGRARSGANVLTF
TRBJ2-1 TRBV7-2 . . TGTGCCAGCAGCTTAGTTGGCTGGGGTGAGCAGTTCTTC CASSLVGWGEQFF
TRBJ2-1 TRBV7-6 TRBD2 . TGTGCCAGCAGCCATCCCACTAGCGGGGGGACTAAGGGTGAGCAGTTCTTC CASSHPTSGGTKGEQFF
TRBJ2-3 TRBV6-1 TRBD2 . TGTGCCAGCAGTAGAGCGGGGGGGGGCGATACGCAGTATTTT CASSRAGGGDTQYF
TRBJ2-7 TRBV10-3 TRBD1 . TGTGCCATCAACGGCCGGACAGGGATTGCCGAGCAGTACTTC CAINGRTGIAEQYF
TRBJ2-3 TRBV2 . . TGTGCCAGCAGTGAAGGATCACGGGAGAGGAAAGATACGCAGTATTTT CASSEGSRERKDTQYF
TRBJ2-5 TRBV19 . . TGTGCCAGTAGGATCAGCGGGCAAGAGACCCAGTACTTC CASRISGQETQYF
TRBJ2-1 TRBV15 . . TGTGCCACCAGCAGAGCGGGAGCGACCCTTAGGGATGAGCAGTTCTTC CATSRAGATLRDEQFF
TRBJ2-1 TRBV6-2/TRBV6-3 TRBD2 . TGTGCCAGCAGTTACGTGCGCGGGAGCTCCTACAATGAGCAGTTCTTC CASSYVRGSSYNEQFF
TRBJ2-7 TRBV20-1 TRBD2 few TGCAGTGCTGGGACCAGACTAGCGGGAGCTTACGAGCAGTACTTC CSAGTRLAGAYEQYF
TRBJ1-1 TRBV29-1 . . TGCAGCGGCAACAGCGGGGGAACTGAAGCTTTCTTT CSGNSGGTEAFF
TRBJ1-1 TRBV29-1 . few TGCAGCGTTAAACAGGCGAACACTGAAGCTTTCTTT CSVKQANTEAFF
TRBJ2-1 TRBV12-3/TRBV12-4 . . TGTGCCAGCCTAACCGGGGGTGGGAGTGGGAATGAGCAGTTCTTC CASLTGGGSGNEQFF
TRBJ2-7 TRBV7-9 . many TGTGCCAGCAGCTTAGCGGGACTCACCTACGAGCAGTACTTC CASSLAGLTYEQYF
TRBJ2-2 TRBV24-1 . many TGTGCCACCAGTGAACGGCCCGGGGAGCTGTTTTTT CATSERPGELFF
TRBJ1-5 TRBV2 . . TGTGCCAGCAGTGAGGGGGAGGGCAATCAGCCCCAGCATTTT CASSEGEGNQPQHF
TRBJ2-7 TRBV6-5 TRBD2 few TGTGCCAGCAGTTACTTAGCGGGGCACGAGGGTGAGCAGTACTTC CASSYLAGHEGEQYF
TRBJ2-7 TRBV9 . once TGTGCCAGCAGCGTAGGAAGCAGATTCGGCTACGAGCAGTACTTC CASSVGSRFGYEQYF
TRBJ2-7 TRBV12-3/TRBV12-4 . many TGTGCCAGCAGTCCCGAGATAGGCACGTCAGACTTC CASSPEIGTSDF
TRBJ1-1 TRBV20-1 . . TGCAGTGCTAGTTCGGACGGGGACACTGAAGCTTTCTTT CSASSDGDTEAFF
TRBJ2-1 TRBV10-2 . . TGCGCCAGCAGTGAGATCGCGACCTACAATGAGCAGTTCTTC CASSEIATYNEQFF
TRBJ2-7 TRBV20-1 TRBD2 few TGCAGTGCTCGGTTTTCCGGACTAGAAAGGGAACAGTACTTC CSARFSGLEREQYF
TRBJ2-7 TRBV29-1 TRBD1 . TGCAGCGTTCTCAGACAGGGGGCTTACGAGCAGTACTTC CSVLRQGAYEQYF
TRBJ2-2 TRBV11-2 . . TGTGCCAGCAGCTTGCAGGGCGGCGGGATCCTGAACACCGGGGAGCTGTTTTTT CASSLQGGGILNTGELFF
TRBJ1-1 TRBV15 . few TGTGCCACCAGCATCAACAGGGTGGCCACTGAAGCTTTCTTT CATSINRVATEAFF
TRBJ1-1 TRBV4-2 . . TGTGCCAGCAGCCAGATGGGACCTGAAGCTTTCTTT CASSQMGPEAFF
TRBJ2-1 TRBV3-1 TRBD2 once TGTGCCAGCAGCCAATCCCCCGGGGGGGCCGGAGAGCAGTTCTTC CASSQSPGGAGEQFF
TRBJ2-3 TRBV20-1 TRBD1 . TGCAGTGCCAGAGGGCAGGGGGCGCGCACAGATACGCAGTATTTT CSARGQGARTDTQYF
TRBJ2-5 TRBV7-2 . . TGTGCCAGCAGCTTACCCAGGGTGGGGGAGACCCAGTACTTC CASSLPRVGETQYF
TRBJ2-7 TRBV6-2/TRBV6-3 . . TGTGCCTGCCGGAAGGTCGCCTACGAGCAGTACTTC CACRKVAYEQYF
TRBJ1-4 TRBV20-1 . many TGCAGTGCTAGACGGGGTACGACTAATGAAAAACTGTTTTTT CSARRGTTNEKLFF
TRBJ2-2 TRBV2 TRBD1 . TGTGCCAGCAGTGTACAGGGGGCGGGGACCACCGGGGAGCTGTTTTTT CASSVQGAGTTGELFF
TRBJ2-5 TRBV9 . few TGTGCCAGCAGCGAGGGGCCCCACCAAGAGACCCAGTACTTC CASSEGPHQETQYF
TRBJ2-1 TRBV20-1 TRBD2 . TGCAGTGCTGCTCGACTAGCGGGGGACAATGAGCAGTTCTTC CSAARLAGDNEQFF
TRBJ2-7 TRBV10-3 . . TGTGCCATCAGTGGGGGAACCCCCGGTTACGAGCAGTACTTC CAISGGTPGYEQYF
TRBJ2-7 TRBV20-1 TRBD1 . TGCAGTGCTGCTAAGACAGGGGCCCCGCTCGAGCAGTACTTC CSAAKTGAPLEQYF
TRBJ2-3 TRBV5-1 . . TGCGCCAGCAGCCCCCGGGACCTCGCGGCAGATACGCAGTATTTT CASSPRDLAADTQYF
TRBJ2-5 TRBV6-1 TRBD1 . TGTGCCAGCGGAGACAGGGGGCGGGGAGAGACCCAGTACTTC CASGDRGRGETQYF
TRBJ2-2 TRBV7-6 . few TGTGCCAGCAGCACCACCGGGACACCGGGGGAGCTGTTTTTT CASSTTGTPGELFF
TRBJ2-7 TRBV27 . . TGTGCCAGCAGTTTAGGGGGCCTCCTTTACTTC CASSLGGLLYF
TRBJ2-7 TRBV5-1 . once TGCGCCAGCAGGCGGGCAGGGACCTACGAGCAGTACTTC CASRRAGTYEQYF
TRBJ1-5 TRBV6-5 . many TGTGCCAGCAGTTCCCCAGTCCTCTCTGCCCGGCAGCCCCAGCATTTT CASSSPVLSARQPQHF
TRBJ2-2 TRBV7-7 . few TGTGCCAGCAGCTTAGGCAGGGCTCTTTCCGGGGAGCTGTTTTTT CASSLGRALSGELFF
TRBJ1-2 TRBV6-1 . . TGTGCCAGCAGAAGGACAGTTCTAAATTCCTATGGCTACACCTTC CASRRTVLNSYGYTF
TRBJ2-7 TRBV7-2 . few TGTGCCAGCAGCTTGGGCGCCAGGGGTTTATCCTACGAGCAGTACTTC CASSLGARGLSYEQYF
TRBJ1-4 TRBV12-3/TRBV12-4 . few TGTGCCTGGGGCATTAATGAAAAACTGTTTTTT CAWGINEKLFF